The 5 T cell receptor beta chains presented below share a single source sample, sequenced in a study of T-cell reconstitution after alpha-beta-depleted transplantation in children. Unique molecular identifiers tagged the TCRbeta library. TCRdb passed the PCR reads through MiXCR, listing each CDR3 protein once. Altogether 580,000 or so distinct CDR3 sequences are present, roughly 23% being singletons, with the ten largest covering roughly 13%. Sequenced here: PBMCs, mostly from graft donor cells, sampled 360 days after TCRalphabeta/CD19-depleted stem cell transplant. All receptors derive from a boy younger than two who had a stem cell transplant for acute myeloid leukemia, so the T cells may come from the graft donor.

The chain employs TRBV12-3 or TRBV12-4 and TRBJ1-4, with unresolved D. The ends were cut back, 6 bases at V and 7 bases at J, with 15 bases in the middle. CDR3 length: 14 amino acids. DNA of the CDR3: TGTGCCAGCAGGGACGGACCCTCGGGTGAAAAACTGTTTTTT. Translation: CASRDGPSGEKLFF.

The gene calls are TRBV20-1 and TRBJ2-6, with no clear D. The germline V and J ends were trimmed by 2 bases and 0 bases, with 5 bases remaining between them. This CDR3 is 14 amino acids long. Germline CDR1 DFQATT, CDR2 SNEGSKA (reference sequence). CDR3 bases: TGCAGTGCTAGACCCCCCTCTGGGGCCAACGTCCTGACTTTC. Protein: CSARPPSGANVLTF.

Only a few counts were recorded for this clonotype. CDR3 sequence: CASSLETSGQETQYF. In DNA form, the CDR3 reads TGCGCCAGCAGCTTGGAAACATCTGGTCAAGAGACCCAGTACTTC. This rearrangement joins TRBV5-1 to TRBJ2-5; no clear D gene. The CDR3 has 15 residues. V dropped 0 bases and J dropped 2 bases, with 11 bases sitting between them. The germline V gene has CDR1 SGHRS and CDR2 YFSETQ.

This clonotype was recorded a few times. The chain has TRBV11-2 and TRBJ1-2; weak D call: TRBD1 (5 bases). Trimming took off 1 base at V and 1 base at J, with 16 bases between the two ends. The germline gives CDR1 SGHAT, CDR2 FQNNGV. The CDR3 loop spans 17 amino acids. The CDR3 DNA reads TGTGCCAGCAGCTTAGTTCCGGGACTAACCCATAACTATGGCTACACCTTC. Its protein is CASSLVPGLTHNYGYTF. Combining the CDR3 with reference TRBV11-2 and TRBJ1-2 gives the whole variable domain EAGVAQSPRYKIIEKRQSVAFWCNPISGHATLYWYQQILGQGPKLLIQFQNNGVVDDSQLPKDRFSAERLKGVDSTLKIQPAKLEDSAVYLCASSLVPGLTHNYGYTFGSGTRLTVV.

This clonotype was observed many times. V is TRBV20-1 and J is TRBJ1-2; D is possibly TRBD1 (5 bases). Germline V gene sequence: CDR1 DFQATT, CDR2 SNEGSKA (reference sequence). The CDR3 has 13 amino acids. Trimming stripped 1 base from V and 8 bases from J, with 14 bases between. CDR3 sequence reads: CSARVDGADGYTF. The CDR3 nucleotides are TGCAGTGCTAGAGTCGACGGGGCGGACGGCTACACCTTC.